This TCR beta chain was identified during a study of long-term antiretroviral therapy in people with HIV. For the study at large: It was about a decade before the 2015 immediate-ART recommendation that the earliest samples were taken. Study-level findings and limits: Clones that had undergone expansion before ART dominated the repertoire at all time points.

As to this clone: Its specificity is unknown.

Losses at the gene ends were 5 bases for V and 2 bases for J; bases not matched to a gene: 5. This CDR3 spans 15 amino acids. Germline CDR1 and CDR2: SGHAT and FQNNGV. Post-ART PBMC samples numbered at least two per donor, and pre-ART ones at least one. An immunoSEQ assay, version v3.0, was performed at survey level. For every sample, sequencing targeted roughly 40,000-55,000 T-cell genomes. Libraries were prepared by immunoSEQ multiplex PCR; TCRdb keeps only in-frame clonotypes and omits some of them. The data show around 12,000 clones, with roughly nine tenths seen just once and around 23% held by the top ten.

The sample here was unsorted PBMCs, taken 2.1 years after starting antiretroviral therapy. The origin of this receptor is a woman aged 40 to 49 with HIV. This rearrangement joins TRBV11-2 to TRBJ2-3; 9 bases are a match to TRBD2. The CDR3 sequence is CASSGLAGDTDTQYF. The CDR3 region has the DNA TGTGCCAGCAGCGGGTTAGCGGGGGACACAGATACGCAGTATTTT.